Described below is a single T cell receptor beta chain sequence and its context. This clonotype was recorded at least ten times. The antigen it recognizes is unknown. No quality values exist for individual bases; no much larger clone is one base distant. This sample is drawn from a study of human T cells and chemical hapten exposure (dated by TCRdb to the early 2020s). In terms of the full investigation: For sensitization, 2% DPC in acetone was applied to a 2 cm by 2 cm area of upper inner arm skin. Patch testing on the upper back used Finn chambers containing 0.01% DPC, with scoring done after 6 days according to International Contact Dermatitis Research Group standards. Blood for TCR sequencing was provided by twenty-nine alopecia patients at one to four time points (pre-sensitization, 2, 6 and 24 weeks). Patients additionally received weekly therapeutic DPC doses to the scalp throughout the roughly 26-week study period. The patient cohort, mostly female, included alopecia areata with under or over 50% scalp involvement, alopecia totalis and alopecia universalis. Patient blood was sampled pre-sensitization (week 0) and at 2, 6 and about 24 weeks after DPC sensitization. Peripheral blood TCR repertoire changes were tracked in vivo in alopecia patients during primary and secondary sensitization to the hapten diphenylcyclopropenone (DPC). Libraries were pooled for sequencing, and per-sample TCR yields varied mainly because of small differences in library volumes within the pool.

According to the study, the label for this sample's time point signals: pre-sensitization, week 0. Reading the label with the study, this specimen's treatment or condition is: therapeutic diphenylcyclopropenone sensitization with weekly scalp DPC. At every patch-test visit, the blood draw took place before the patch test was put on. Patients were eligible if aged 18 to 70, diagnosed with alopecia and judged suitable for DPC therapy, and pregnant patients were excluded. Unfractionated whole blood was collected in Tempus Blood RNA tubes, and total RNA was extracted from that blood. On the study overall, not on this receptor specifically: Repeated subsampling changed both the strength of the expansion versus patch-test correlation and the threshold at which the correlation became significant. A positive correlation was found between the number of PT1 expanded TCRs and patch test score, with significance reached at thresholds 8, 16 and 32 but not 4. DPC sensitization did not change how many TCRs were above 1 in 1000 frequency, and no evidence was found of alterations in global repertoire structure. Compared with pre-sensitization or healthy control sets, expanded TCRs formed significantly more large CDR3 similarity clusters, which is consistent with antigen-driven responses. All patients had alopecia, a presumed autoimmune disease, so their immune response might differ from that of healthy individuals.

Receptor amplification or capture employed RACE. The listed sequencing device is NextSeq 500. Library preparation attached unique molecular identifiers to individual cDNA molecules for quantitative, reproducible TCR counting. For every blood RNA sample, sequencing covered both the TCR alpha and TCR beta chains. The authors' analysis ran thus. Samples had a median of about 90,000 TCRs, with a range from roughly 20,000 to 690,600. The Decombinator software suite was used to annotate V, J and CDR3 in the TCR reads. For PS versus PT1 abundance plots, all samples were subsampled to the same number of TCRs (28,000). Expanded TCRs were defined as absent before sensitization and observed at least eight times at the 2-week time point. Clones were called with MiXCR by TCRdb after fastp trimmed the public reads at Q25, and only in-frame beta chains were retained. Rows are combined by CDR3 protein, so each entry shows the most common genes and DNA. TCRdb, not the authors, supplied the V and J calls. This sample comprises around 100,000 distinct CDR3 sequences, 11% of them detected only once. The ten largest clonotypes hold 3.1% of the sample.

The material sequenced was whole blood, taken in connection with sensitization to the hapten diphenylcyclopropenone (DPC). This clonotype originated in a woman in her sixties or seventies with alopecia areata. Some clones in this sample may be carry-over from other donors' samples.

The CDR3 region has the sequence CSAIGTAEGETQYF. The DNA reads TGCAGTGCTATCGGGACAGCCGAGGGGGAGACCCAGTACTTC. This chain is built from TRBV20-1 and TRBJ2-5; 7 bases in the junction line up with TRBD1. Taken from cysteine to phenylalanine, the CDR3 has 14 residues. The kept DNA is CDR3 alone, 42 bases in frame from the first base. Reading the germline V gene (reference sequence) gives CDR1 DFQATT and CDR2 SNEGSKA. V lost 4 bases and J lost 5 bases, and the count of bases not matched to a germline gene is 10.